These 25 T cell receptor beta chains originate from one sample sequenced in a study of human T cells and chemical hapten exposure. Time point meaning: patch test 1, 2 weeks after DPC sensitization. The treatment denotes: therapeutic diphenylcyclopropenone sensitization with weekly scalp DPC. TCRdb reprocessed the RACE reads with MiXCR, giving one entry per CDR3 protein. Here the sample spans approximately 80,000 distinct CDR3 sequences, under 9% being singletons. Sequencing was performed on whole blood, taken in connection with sensitization to the hapten diphenylcyclopropenone (DPC). The receptors shown here come from a woman in her 30s with alopecia areata. Some clones in this sample may be carry-over from other donors' samples.

This clonotype was counted at least ten times. The chain joins TRBV10-3 to TRBJ2-1; TRBD2 matches 10 bases. With V trimmed by 10 bases and J by 0 bases, 6 bases remained unmatched. The CDR3 is 15 residues long. Per the germline V gene, CDR1 is ENHRY and CDR2 is SYGVKD. In DNA, the CDR3 is TGTGCCACAACTAGCGGGATATACTCCTACAATGAGCAGTTCTTC. Amino acid sequence: CATTSGIYSYNEQFF.

This clonotype was observed a few times. This sequence joins TRBV6-1 and TRBJ1-2, with D possibly being TRBD1 (5 bases). The CDR3 runs 16 residues. Germline CDR1 MNHNS, CDR2 SASEGT. Trimming pared 5 bases from V and 8 bases from J, leaving 24 bases between. Here the CDR3 reads CASSPTWGGPPGGYTF. The CDR3 nucleotides read TGTGCCAGCAGTCCGACTTGGGGGGGACCGCCGGGAGGCTACACCTTC.

Note on this clonotype: One base away lies a much larger clone, so this may be a sequencing read error. This chain uses TRBV6-5 with TRBJ2-7, with TRBD2 identical over 12 bases. This CDR3 has 19 amino acids. Germline loops: CDR1 MNHEY, CDR2 SVGAGI. The CDR3: CVSTDQTVTSGGPPYEQYF. In DNA form, the CDR3 reads TGTGTCAGCACCGACCAGACAGTAACTAGCGGGGGGCCTCCCTACGAGCAGTACTTC.

This clonotype was detected many times. The genes are TRBV10-2 and TRBJ1-1; 11 bases align to TRBD1. Germline CDR1 and CDR2: WSHSY and SAAADI. V shed 5 bases, J shed 1 base, and the junction held 9 bases outside the gene matches. The CDR3 runs 17 residues. The CDR3 DNA is TGCGCCAGCAGTAGGGACAGGGGGACGCCGAGGAACACTGAAGCTTTCTTT. Encoded protein: CASSRDRGTPRNTEAFF.

Many counts were recorded for this clonotype. This chain connects TRBV12-3 or TRBV12-4 to TRBJ2-1, with a weak D call TRBD2 (5 bases). V was cut by 5 bases and J by 12 bases, with 11 bases left in between. The CDR3 is made up of 11 amino acids. In DNA, the CDR3 is TGTGCCAGCAGTCCCGAGCGGTTGCAGTTCTTC. Translating gives CASSPERLQFF.

This clonotype appeared a few times. The chain combines TRBV12-3 or TRBV12-4 with TRBJ2-6; 7 nucleotides agree with TRBD2. CDR3 size: 18 residues. The ends lost 4 bases at V and 0 bases at J; junction bases unmatched: 9. CDR3 sequence (DNA): TGTGCCAGCAGTTCCCAGAGCGGGGACGACTCTGGGGCCAACGTCCTGACTTTC. Translation gives CASSSQSGDDSGANVLTF.

This clonotype was seen many times. This chain joins TRBV6-6 and TRBJ2-3; D uncertain. Germline V lookup: CDR1 MNHNY, CDR2 SVGAGI (reference sequence). Trimming took off 5 bases at V and 3 bases at J, with 9 bases between the two ends. This CDR3 comprises 13 residues. The CDR3 coding sequence is TGTGCCAGCAGTCGCCTATGGACAGATACGCAGTATTTT. Translation gives CASSRLWTDTQYF.

This clonotype was seen many times. The CDR3 sequence is CATSSLLLKNIQYF. The CDR3 DNA follows: TGTGCCACCAGCAGCCTCCTTCTAAAAAACATTCAGTACTTC. The chain has TRBV15 and TRBJ2-4; D unresolved. CDR3 length: 14 residues. Germline V gene data show CDR1 as LNHNV and CDR2 as YYDKDF (reference sequence). The germline V and J ends were trimmed by 3 bases and 4 bases, with 10 bases remaining between them.

This rearrangement joins TRBV11-2 to TRBJ1-5; TRBD1 matches 7 bases. The CDR3 is made up of 15 amino acids. CDR1 SGHAT and CDR2 FQNNGV come from the germline V gene. Trimming took 5 bases from V and 0 from J; bases not matched to a gene: 4. This CDR3 is CASSLTGASNQPQHF. DNA of the CDR3: TGTGCCAGCAGCCTAACAGGGGCTAGCAATCAGCCCCAGCATTTT.

This clonotype was detected many times. The chain carries TRBV20-1 and TRBJ1-2; unclear D gene. CDR1 is DFQATT, CDR2 SNEGSKA, per germline (reference sequence). The V end lost 5 bases, the J end lost 2 bases, and 3 bases lay between the germline ends. The CDR3 is made up of 10 amino acids. CDR3 loop: CSAPNYGYTF. The CDR3 DNA reads TGCAGTGCTCCCAACTATGGCTACACCTTC.

This clonotype was detected many times. The CDR3 nucleotides read TGTGCCAGCAGTCAAACAGATACGCAGTATTTT. This sequence encodes CASSQTDTQYF. This chain joins TRBV2 and TRBJ2-3, with no clear D. V lost 5 bases to trimming and J lost 3 bases, with 3 bases between them. The germline V gene has CDR1 SNHLY and CDR2 FYNNEI. The CDR3 is 11 amino acids.

This clonotype was counted ten times or more. This chain uses TRBV7-2 with TRBJ2-3; a weak D match, TRBD2 (7 bases). The CDR3 has 20 amino acids. CDR1 and CDR2 (germline): SGHTA, FQGNSA. The V gene lost 2 bases and the J gene lost 0 bases, with 24 bases spanning the gap. The CDR3 coding sequence is TGTGCCAGCAGCTTAAGACCGGCCCGGGGGGCTCTGTATAGCACAGATACGCAGTATTTT. The encoded protein is CASSLRPARGALYSTDTQYF. Full variable domain (rest looked up from reference TRBV7-2 and TRBJ2-3): GAGVSQSPSNKVTEKGKDVELRCDPISGHTALYWYRQSLGQGLEFLIYFQGNSAPDKSGLPSDRFSAERTGGSVSTLTIQRTQQEDSAVYLCASSLRPARGALYSTDTQYFGPGTRLTVL.

The chain joins TRBV30 to TRBJ2-4; D unclear. The V end was cut by 0 bases, the J end by 0 bases, with 6 bases between. Germline CDR1 reads GTSNPN; CDR2 reads SVGIG (reference sequence). This CDR3 is built from 14 residues. CDR3 nucleotide sequence: TGTGCCTGGAGTGTCGGGTTAGCCAAAAACATTCAGTACTTC. This codes for CAWSVGLAKNIQYF.

V is TRBV29-1 and J is TRBJ1-1; tentative D call: TRBD1 (5 bases). This CDR3 is 13 amino acids long. The V end lost 8 bases, the J end lost 3 bases, and 16 bases lay between the germline ends. CDR1 and CDR2 from the germline V gene are SQVTM and ANQGSEA. CDR3 amino acids: CSSIRGADTEAFF. In DNA form, the CDR3 reads TGCAGCAGTATCCGGGGCGCGGACACTGAAGCTTTCTTT.

Ten or more counts support this clonotype. J is TRBJ1-2 and V is TRBV6-5; no clear D gene. The CDR3 is 15 residues long. V dropped 2 bases and J dropped 6 bases, with 16 bases sitting between them. Germline values: CDR1 MNHEY, CDR2 SVGAGI. The CDR3 spells CASSYGDPLWDGYTF. The CDR3 nucleotides read TGTGCCAGCAGTTACGGAGACCCGCTATGGGATGGCTACACCTTC.

This clonotype was observed many times. V gene TRBV12-3 or TRBV12-4 combines with J gene TRBJ2-3; D remains unclear. The V gene lost 4 bases and the J gene lost 4 bases, with 18 bases spanning the gap. The CDR3 has 16 amino acids. This chain's CDR3 is CASSYVPGGGPDTQYF. DNA of the CDR3: TGTGCCAGCAGTTACGTACCCGGCGGTGGGCCAGATACGCAGTATTTT.

There are a few counts of this clonotype. In DNA, the CDR3 is TGTGCCAGCAGTTTTCAAGAGAACACTGAAGCTTTCTTT. It specifies CASSFQENTEAFF. V and J are TRBV27 and TRBJ1-1; no clear D gene. The CDR3 contains 13 residues. Per the germline V gene, CDR1 is MNHEY and CDR2 is SMNVEV (reference sequence). The ends were cut back, 3 bases at V and 1 base at J, with 6 bases in the middle.

This clonotype was counted ten times or more. This rearrangement joins TRBV27 to TRBJ1-2; D ambiguous. The length of the CDR3 is 13 residues. Germline V lookup: CDR1 MNHEY, CDR2 SMNVEV (reference sequence). Trimming cost V 2 bases and J 4 bases, with 8 bases left between them. This CDR3 is CASSLGSGYGYTF. The CDR3 bases are TGTGCCAGCAGTTTAGGAAGCGGCTATGGCTACACCTTC.

This clonotype was found once. The chain uses TRBV20-1 and TRBJ2-3; either TRBD1 or TRBD2 may supply D (6 bases each). The CDR3 spans 13 residues. Germline V lookup: CDR1 DFQATT, CDR2 SNEGSKA (reference sequence). V lost 8 bases and J lost 3, with 15 bases in between. The CDR3 here is CSCRGDLTDTQYF. The CDR3 nucleotides are TGCAGTTGTAGGGGGGATTTAACAGATACGCAGTATTTT.

This clonotype has a handful of counts. This rearrangement joins TRBV12-3 or TRBV12-4 to TRBJ1-5; tentative D call: TRBD1 (5 bases). The CDR3 sequence is 16 residues long. V shed 5 bases and J shed 2 bases, with 16 bases lying between them. CDR3 region: CASSPLFSGRNQPQHF. CDR3 bases: TGTGCCAGCAGTCCGCTCTTTTCAGGGCGCAATCAGCCCCAGCATTTT.

With respect to this clonotype: This may stem from a read error, because a much larger clone lies one nucleotide away. The genes are TRBV6-5 and TRBJ2-7; 8 bases fit TRBD2. The CDR3 is 16 amino acids. CDR1 and CDR2 (germline): MNHEY, SVGAGI. The CDR3 DNA reads TGTGCCAGCAGTCACTCGGCGGGGGGACTGTCCTACGAGCAGTACTTC. Protein sequence: CASSHSAGGLSYEQYF.

The sample holds a few counts of this clonotype. The rearrangement joins TRBV6-5 to TRBJ1-5; D not certain. Germline CDR1 and CDR2: MNHEY and SVGAGI. This CDR3 contains 14 residues. The V end was cut by 1 base, the J end by 5 bases, with 9 bases between. The CDR3 loop is CASSYLAGYQPQHF. The CDR3 DNA is TGTGCCAGCAGTTACTTGGCAGGATATCAGCCCCAGCATTTT.

Concerning this clonotype: A read error is possible here, since a much larger clone lies one base away. The V gene is TRBV2, the J gene TRBJ2-3; D gene ambiguous. V shed 4 bases and J shed 0 bases, with 5 bases lying between them. This CDR3 has 13 residues. The germline V gene encodes CDR1 SNHLY and CDR2 FYNNEI. CDR3: CASSGHSTDTQYF. In DNA form, the CDR3 reads TGTGCCAGCAGTGGTCACAGCACAGATACGCAGTATTTT.

Ten or more counts support this clonotype. This rearrangement joins TRBV27 to TRBJ1-2; 7 bases agree with TRBD1. CDR1 and CDR2 (germline): MNHEY, SMNVEV (reference sequence). The CDR3 contains 15 residues. J gave up 2 bases and V 3 bases, and 6 bases lay outside the gene matches. For the CDR3, the DNA is TGTGCCAGCAGTTTGCAAGGGACAGTCAACTATGGCTACACCTTC. It specifies CASSLQGTVNYGYTF.

This clonotype was counted at least ten times. J is TRBJ2-3 and V is TRBV7-9, with 9 bases that match TRBD2. The V segment lost 1 base and the J segment 3 bases; nucleotides outside the gene matches: 5. The CDR3 length is 16 residues. The germline V gene has CDR1 SEHNR and CDR2 FQNEAQ (reference sequence). The CDR3 is CASSLEGSGGTDTQYF. Here the CDR3 DNA reads TGTGCCAGCAGCTTAGAGGGAAGCGGGGGGACAGATACGCAGTATTTT. The entire variable domain, with the rest obtained from reference TRBV7-9 and TRBJ2-3, is as follows: DTGVSQNPRHKITKRGQNVTFRCDPISEHNRLYWYRQTLGQGPEFLTYFQNEAQLEKSRLLSDRFSAERPKGSFSTLEIQRTEQGDSAMYLCASSLEGSGGTDTQYFGPGTRLTVL.